This T cell receptor beta chain was sequenced for a study of graft-versus-host responses after intestinal transplantation. Profiled with immunoSEQ multiplex PCR; TCRdb holds only in-frame clones, not every one. The sample has fewer than 130,000 clones, around 93% seen once. Details on this clone: Its antigen is not known.

This CDR3 has 14 amino acids. Deletions cut 1 base from V and 2 bases from J, with 7 bases between. CDR1 is KGHSH, CDR2 LQKENI, per germline. The genes are TRBV18 and TRBJ2-3, with D hard to call. The sequence was obtained from a human donor who received an intestinal transplant. Sample: unstimulated CD8+ T cells sorted from spleen or lymph node cells, taken before intestinal transplant. The CDR3 region has the DNA TGTGCCAGCTCACCACGAGGTTTCACAGATACGCAGTATTTT. Translated, it gives CASSPRGFTDTQYF. Based on the CDR3 plus reference TRBV18 and TRBJ2-3, the full variable domain is NAGVMQNPRHLVRRRGQEARLRCSPMKGHSHVYWYRQLPEEGLKFMVYLQKENIIDESGMPKERFSAEFPKEGPSILRIQQVVRGDSAAYFCASSPRGFTDTQYFGPGTRLTVL.